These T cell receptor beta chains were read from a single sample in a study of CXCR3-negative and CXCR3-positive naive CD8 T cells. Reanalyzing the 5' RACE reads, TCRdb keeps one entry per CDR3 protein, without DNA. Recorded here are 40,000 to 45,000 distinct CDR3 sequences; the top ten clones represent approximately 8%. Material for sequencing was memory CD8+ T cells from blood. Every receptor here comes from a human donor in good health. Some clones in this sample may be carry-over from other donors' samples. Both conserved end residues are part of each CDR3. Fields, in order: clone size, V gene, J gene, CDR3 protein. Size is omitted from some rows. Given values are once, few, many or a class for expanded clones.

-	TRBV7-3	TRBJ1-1	CASSLGLGTEAFF
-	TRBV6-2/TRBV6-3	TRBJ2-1	CASSYEVYNEQFF
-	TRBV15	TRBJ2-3	CATSRAAGPTDTQYF
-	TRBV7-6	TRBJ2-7	CASSLEAGTHEQYF
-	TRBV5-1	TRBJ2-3	CASSLKLAGGLSTDTQYF
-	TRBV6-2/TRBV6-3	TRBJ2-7	CASSYSGLAAYEQYF
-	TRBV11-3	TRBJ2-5	CASSLYGEETQYF
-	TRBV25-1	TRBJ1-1	CATAGGRRNTEAFF
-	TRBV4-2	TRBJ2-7	CASSQETVGYEQYF
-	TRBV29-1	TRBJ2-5	CSAEGGSLFETQYF
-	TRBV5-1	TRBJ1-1	CASSPGQGGHEAFF
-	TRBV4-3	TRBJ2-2	CASSQEWSGSNTGELFF
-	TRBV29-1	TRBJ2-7	CSVGGLAGGAYEQYF
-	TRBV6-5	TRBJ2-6	CASSYRGPGANVLTF
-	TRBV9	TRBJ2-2	CASSRGTSGVSGELFF
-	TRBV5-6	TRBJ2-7	CASRDRDSYEQYF
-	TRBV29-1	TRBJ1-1	CSVVVGQKPEAFF
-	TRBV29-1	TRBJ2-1	CSVEGRGVPYNEQFF
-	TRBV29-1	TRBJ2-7	CSVGQGAFYEQYF
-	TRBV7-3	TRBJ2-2	CASSIRAGTPNTGELFF
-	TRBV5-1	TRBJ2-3	CASSPGTSGTDTQYF
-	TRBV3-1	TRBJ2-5	CASSQEWGGLAGQETQYF
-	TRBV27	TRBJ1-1	CASSFTPSTEAFF
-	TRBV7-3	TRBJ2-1	CASSSGTGGDEQFF
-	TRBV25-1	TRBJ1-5	CASSLGAGDQPQHF
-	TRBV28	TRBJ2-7	CASARGSYEQYF
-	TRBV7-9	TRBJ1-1	CASSLLGQGSEADTEAFF
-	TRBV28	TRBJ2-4	CASSLAGGPGDIQYF
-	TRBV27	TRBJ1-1	CASSSDRSIHMNTEAFF
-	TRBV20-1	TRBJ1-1	CSASMTVNTEAFF
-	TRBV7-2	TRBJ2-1	CASSLARGRNEQFF
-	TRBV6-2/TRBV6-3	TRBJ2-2	CASSYSRWRTNTGELFF
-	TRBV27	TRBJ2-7	CASSPLTGSNSYEQYF
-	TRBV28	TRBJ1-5	CASSLQGGQPQHF
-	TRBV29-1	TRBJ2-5	CSVDRGEETQYF
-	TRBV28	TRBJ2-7	CASSIRDIYEQYF
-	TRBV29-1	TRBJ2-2	CSVIAGAGELFF
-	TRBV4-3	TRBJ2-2	CASSHWTANTGELFF
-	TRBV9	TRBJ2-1	CASSRTAGHNEQFF
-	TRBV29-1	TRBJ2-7	CSVDDSSPYEQYF
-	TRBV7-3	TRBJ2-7	CASSQAGGGYEQYF
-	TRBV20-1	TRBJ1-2	CSARDVQSDYGYTF
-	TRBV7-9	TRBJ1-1	CASSLIRDSGTEAFF
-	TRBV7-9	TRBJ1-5	CASSVGLQGPQHF
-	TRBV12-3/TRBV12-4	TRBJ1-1	CASSRSMGSTEAFF
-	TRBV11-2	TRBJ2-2	CASSFSLGGLTGELFF
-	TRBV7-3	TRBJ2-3	CASSLSGAADTQYF
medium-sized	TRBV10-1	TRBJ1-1	CASSEVGGGREAFF
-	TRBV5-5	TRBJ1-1	CASSLSLEAFF
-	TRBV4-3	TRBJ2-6	CASSQEDRGRSGANVLTF
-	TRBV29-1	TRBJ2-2	CSVGAGVNTGELFF
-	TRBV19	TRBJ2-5	CASSSPSGTGAYQETQYF
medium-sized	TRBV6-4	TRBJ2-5	CASSDGDRGTQYF